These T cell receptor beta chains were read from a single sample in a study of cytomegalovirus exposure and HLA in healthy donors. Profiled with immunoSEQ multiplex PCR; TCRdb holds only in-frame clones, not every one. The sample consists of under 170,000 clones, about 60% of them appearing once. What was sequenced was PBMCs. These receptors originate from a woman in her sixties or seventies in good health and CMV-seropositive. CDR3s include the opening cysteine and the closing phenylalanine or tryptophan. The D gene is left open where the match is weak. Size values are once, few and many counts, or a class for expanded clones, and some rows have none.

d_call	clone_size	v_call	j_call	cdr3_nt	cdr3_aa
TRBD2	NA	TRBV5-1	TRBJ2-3	TGCGCCAGCAGCCCGGGACTAGCGGGATACACAGATACGCAGTATTTT	CASSPGLAGYTDTQYF
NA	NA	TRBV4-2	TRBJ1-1	TGTGCCAGCAGCACCCTAACTCCGGGGAGGACTGAAGCTTTCTTT	CASSTLTPGRTEAFF
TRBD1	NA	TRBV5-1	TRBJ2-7	TGCGCCAGCAGCTTCGATGGTGGGACAGTCTCCTACGAGCAGTACTTC	CASSFDGGTVSYEQYF
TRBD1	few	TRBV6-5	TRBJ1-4	TGTGCCAGCAGAAGGACAGGGGATGAAAAACTGTTTTTT	CASRRTGDEKLFF
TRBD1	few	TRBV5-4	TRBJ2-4	TGTGCCAGCAGCTTGGCCGGGACAGGGAGCATTCAGTACTTC	CASSLAGTGSIQYF
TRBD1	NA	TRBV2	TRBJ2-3	TGTGCCAGCAGTGTAGGACAGGGTAGCGGAGATACGCAGTATTTT	CASSVGQGSGDTQYF
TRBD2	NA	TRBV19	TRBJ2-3	TGTGCCAGTAGTATTGGACTAGCTCGAAGCACAGATACGCAGTATTTT	CASSIGLARSTDTQYF
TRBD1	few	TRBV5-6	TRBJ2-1	TGTGCCAGCAGCTTGGGGCCCCGGGACAGGGGGTTCGATGAGCAGTTCTTC	CASSLGPRDRGFDEQFF
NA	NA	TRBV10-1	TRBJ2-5	TGCGCCAGCAGTGAATCTGGGGCCCAAGAGACCCAGTACTTC	CASSESGAQETQYF
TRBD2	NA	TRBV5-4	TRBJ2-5	TGTGCCAGCAGCTCGGGACTAGCGGGAGAAGAGACCCAGTACTTC	CASSSGLAGEETQYF
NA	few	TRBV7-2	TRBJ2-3	TGTGCCAGCAGCTTAGGGGCTAGCGGCACAGATACGCAGTATTTT	CASSLGASGTDTQYF
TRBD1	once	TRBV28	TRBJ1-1	TGTGCCAGCAGTGGGGACAGGGGAGGGTACACTGAAGCTTTCTTT	CASSGDRGGYTEAFF
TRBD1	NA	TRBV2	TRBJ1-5	TGTGCCAGCAGTGAACCCTATGACAGGGGAGGACAGCCCCAGCATTTT	CASSEPYDRGGQPQHF
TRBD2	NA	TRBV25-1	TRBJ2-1	TGTGCCAGCAGTGAGAACCGACTAGCGGGAATGGAGCAGTTCTTC	CASSENRLAGMEQFF
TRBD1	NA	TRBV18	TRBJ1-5	TGTGCCAGCTCACAGCAGGGGGGCCAGCCCCAGCATTTT	CASSQQGGQPQHF
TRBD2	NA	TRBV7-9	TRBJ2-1	TGTGCCAGCAGCTTCTCGGGGGGGACTATACCCTACAATGAGCAGTTCTTC	CASSFSGGTIPYNEQFF
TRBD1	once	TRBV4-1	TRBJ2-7	TGCGCCAGCAGCCAAGCTCGGACAGGGAATTTTTACGAGCAGTACTTC	CASSQARTGNFYEQYF
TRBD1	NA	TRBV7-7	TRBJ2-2	TGTGCTAGCAGCTTGCTAGCGGGACAGGGGGCCGGGGAGCTGTTTTTT	CASSLLAGQGAGELFF
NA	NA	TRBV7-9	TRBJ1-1	TGTGCCAGCAGCTTTGAGGAAGCTTTCTTT	CASSFEEAFF
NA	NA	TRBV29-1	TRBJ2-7	TGCAGCGTACCCAGGGGCGGGACAGACGGTATCGAGCAGTACTTC	CSVPRGGTDGIEQYF
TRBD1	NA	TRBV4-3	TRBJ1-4	TGCGCCAGCAGCCAAGAAACAGGGGGCCCTTTGAATGAAAAACTGTTTTTT	CASSQETGGPLNEKLFF
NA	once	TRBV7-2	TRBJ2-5	TGTGCCAGCAGCTTATTCAGGCCGCAAGAGACCCAGTACTTC	CASSLFRPQETQYF
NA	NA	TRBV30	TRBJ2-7	TGTGCCTCCCACCGGGACTCCTCCTACGAGCAGTACTTC	CASHRDSSYEQYF
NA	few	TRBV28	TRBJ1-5	TGTGCCAGCAGTACAGGGATCAATCAGCCCCAGCATTTT	CASSTGINQPQHF
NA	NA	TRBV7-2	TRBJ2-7	TGTGCCAGCAGCTACGGGAGCTACGAGCAGTACTTC	CASSYGSYEQYF
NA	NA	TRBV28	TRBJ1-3	TGTGCCAGCAGGACAGTGGTCTCTGGAAACACCATATATTTT	CASRTVVSGNTIYF
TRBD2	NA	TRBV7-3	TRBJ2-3	TGTGCCAGCAGCTACGGACTAGCGGGAGGAGATACGCAGTATTTT	CASSYGLAGGDTQYF
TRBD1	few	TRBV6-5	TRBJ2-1	TGTGCCAGCAGTTATCCGAGTCAGGGGGCTTACAATGAGCAGTTCTTC	CASSYPSQGAYNEQFF
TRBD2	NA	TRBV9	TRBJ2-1	TGTGCCAGCAGCGTAACTAGCGGGAGTAAATATGAGCAGTTCTTC	CASSVTSGSKYEQFF
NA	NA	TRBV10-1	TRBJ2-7	TGCGCCAGCAAAGGAGGAGCCTACGAGCAGTACTTC	CASKGGAYEQYF
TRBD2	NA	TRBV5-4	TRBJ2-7	TGTGCCAGCAGCCGTAGCGGGGTCTACGAGCAGTACTTC	CASSRSGVYEQYF
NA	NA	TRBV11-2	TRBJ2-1	TGTGCCAGCAGCTTCGACAGACTGGCCTACAATGAGCAGTTCTTC	CASSFDRLAYNEQFF
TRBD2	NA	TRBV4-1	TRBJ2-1	TGCGCCAGCCGGCGGGGGGATGAGCAGTTCTTC	CASRRGDEQFF
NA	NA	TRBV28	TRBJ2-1	TGTGCCAGCAGTCCCAGGACAGGGAAACGTCGGCGGGAGACCAACAATGAGCAGTTCTTC	CASSPRTGKRRRETNNEQFF
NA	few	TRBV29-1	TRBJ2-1	TGCAGCGTTGAACGGGGGATTGGGGAGACCCCCAAAACCTACAATGAGCAGTTCTTC	CSVERGIGETPKTYNEQFF
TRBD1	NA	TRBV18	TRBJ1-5	TGTGCCAGCTCACAAGGACAGGAAGGCAATCAGCCCCAGCATTTT	CASSQGQEGNQPQHF
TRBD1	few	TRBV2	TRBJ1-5	TGTGCCAGCAGTGAAGCGACAGGGGCTCAGCCCCAGCATTTT	CASSEATGAQPQHF
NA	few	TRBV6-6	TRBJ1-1	TGTGCCAGCAGTTATTCAACTCGGGGGAACACTGAAGCTTTCTTT	CASSYSTRGNTEAFF
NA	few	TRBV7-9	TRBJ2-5	TGTGCCAGCAGCTTCGGGTTTAGGGAGACCCAGTACTTC	CASSFGFRETQYF
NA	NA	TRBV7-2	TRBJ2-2	TGTGCCAGCAGCTTAGGATGGGGGCGGGCGAACACCGGGGAGCTGTTTTTT	CASSLGWGRANTGELFF
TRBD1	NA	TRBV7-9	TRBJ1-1	TGTGCCAGCAGCTTAAGTAGGGCAGGGGGCACTGAAGCTTTCTTT	CASSLSRAGGTEAFF
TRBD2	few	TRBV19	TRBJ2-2	TGTGCCAGTAGTATGGCTAGCGGACACACCGGGGAGCTGTTTTTT	CASSMASGHTGELFF
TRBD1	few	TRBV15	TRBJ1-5	TGTGCCACCAGCAGCCAAAGGGGGCCCAACAGGTTTAGCAATCAGCCCCAGCATTTT	CATSSQRGPNRFSNQPQHF
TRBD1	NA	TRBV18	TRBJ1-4	TGTGCCAGCTCACCGACAGGGCAAAATGAAAAACTGTTTTTT	CASSPTGQNEKLFF
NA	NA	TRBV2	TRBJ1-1	TGTGCCAGCAGCAGCCAGGGTGTAGCTTTCTTT	CASSSQGVAFF
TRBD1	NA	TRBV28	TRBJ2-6	TGTGCCAGCAGTTTACCCCGGACAGGGGATGGGGCCAACGTCCTGACTTTC	CASSLPRTGDGANVLTF
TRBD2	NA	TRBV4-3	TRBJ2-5	TGCGCCAGCAGCCAAGACCTACTCCGAGGGGTGTTAACTAGCGGTCAAGAGACCCAGTACTTC	CASSQDLLRGVLTSGQETQYF
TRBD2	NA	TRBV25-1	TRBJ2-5	TGTGCCAGCAGTCGGACTAGCGGGAGTACGGAGACCCAGTACTTC	CASSRTSGSTETQYF
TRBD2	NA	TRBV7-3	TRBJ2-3	TGTGCCAGCAGCTTAACGGCTAGCGGGAGTAGCACAGATACGCAGTATTTT	CASSLTASGSSTDTQYF
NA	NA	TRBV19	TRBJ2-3	TGTGCCAGTAGTATCAGGAGGGCCACAGATACGCAGTATTTT	CASSIRRATDTQYF